The rows below give T cell receptor beta chains drawn from one sample of a study of regulatory T cells after allogeneic stem cell transplantation. TCRdb reprocessed the 5' RACE reads with MiXCR, giving one entry per CDR3 protein. This table holds around 5,000 distinct CDR3 sequences, over 95% found once. The sequences come from sorted CD4+ T cells from blood (whether regulatory or conventional is not recorded), collected 30 days after allogeneic stem cell transplant. These receptors originate from a human patient who had an allogeneic stem cell transplant, so the T cells may come from the graft donor. Each CDR3 is given with its conserved first and last residue. Fields, in order: clone size, D gene, V gene, J gene, CDR3 protein, CDR3 DNA. D genes are given only for firm matches. Part of the rows lack a size; the others show once, few, many or a class for expanded clones.

clone_size: NA
d_call: TRBD2
v_call: TRBV5-1
j_call: TRBJ2-7
cdr3_aa: CAGSRLAESMYEQYF
cdr3_nt: TGCGCCGGCAGCAGGCTAGCGGAATCCATGTACGAGCAGTACTTC

clone_size: NA
d_call: NA
v_call: TRBV5-1
j_call: TRBJ2-1
cdr3_aa: CASSLDSATSNQQFF
cdr3_nt: TGCGCCAGCAGCTTGGACAGCGCCACCAGCAATCAGCAGTTCTTC

clone_size: NA
d_call: NA
v_call: TRBV20-1
j_call: TRBJ2-3
cdr3_aa: CSAREPSGEEDTQYF
cdr3_nt: TGCAGCGCTAGAGAACCATCGGGCGAGGAAGATACGCAGTATTTT

clone_size: NA
d_call: NA
v_call: TRBV20-1
j_call: TRBJ2-3
cdr3_aa: CSARDSSEERDKQYF
cdr3_nt: TGCAGCGCTAGAGACAGTTCGGAAGAGAGAGATAAGCAGTATTTT

clone_size: once
d_call: NA
v_call: TRBV2
j_call: TRBJ1-1
cdr3_aa: CDRSVGRWDTGAVF
cdr3_nt: TGTGACAGGAGTGTCGGCAGGTGGGACACTGGAGCAGTCTTT

clone_size: once
d_call: NA
v_call: TRBV19
j_call: TRBJ2-3
cdr3_aa: CASKRTSVTNTQYF
cdr3_nt: TGTGCCAGTAAACGGACCAGCGTCACAAATACGCAGTATTTT

clone_size: NA
d_call: NA
v_call: TRBV18
j_call: TRBJ1-2
cdr3_aa: CAGCTKETKNGQSF
cdr3_nt: TGTGCCGGCTGCACCAAAGAAACGAAAAACGGCCAGTCCTTC

clone_size: NA
d_call: TRBD1
v_call: TRBV18
j_call: TRBJ1-2
cdr3_aa: CASSSADRGNDYTF
cdr3_nt: TGTGCCAGCTCATCAGCGGACAGGGGGAATGACTACACCTTC

clone_size: NA
d_call: NA
v_call: TRBV4-3
j_call: TRBJ1-2
cdr3_aa: CASVRGGGYNF
cdr3_nt: TGCGCCAGCGTCCGTGGGGGTGGCTACAATTTT

clone_size: NA
d_call: NA
v_call: TRBV20-1
j_call: TRBJ2-4
cdr3_aa: CSARSGVAKNSQYF
cdr3_nt: TGCAGTGCTAGATCGGGGGTAGCCAAAAACAGTCAGTACTTC

clone_size: NA
d_call: NA
v_call: TRBV24-1
j_call: TRBJ2-3
cdr3_aa: CASSEGSDSKQTQYF
cdr3_nt: TGTGCCAGCAGTGAGGGAAGTGATAGCAAACAGACCCAGTATTTT

clone_size: NA
d_call: TRBD1
v_call: TRBV29-1
j_call: TRBJ2-1
cdr3_aa: CSVAPGTGSPYNEQFF
cdr3_nt: TGCAGCGTGGCCCCCGGGACAGGGAGCCCCTACAATGAGCAGTTCTTC

clone_size: NA
d_call: TRBD1
v_call: TRBV5-4
j_call: TRBJ2-5
cdr3_aa: CASSLRGQVKETLYF
cdr3_nt: TGTGCCAGCAGCCTAAGGGGACAGGTGAAAGAGACCCTGTACTTC

clone_size: NA
d_call: TRBD2
v_call: TRBV5-1
j_call: TRBJ2-7
cdr3_aa: CSSQPGTSGSYYAHYF
cdr3_nt: TGCTCCAGTCAACCTGGGACTAGCGGGAGCTACTACGCGCATTACTTC

clone_size: NA
d_call: TRBD2
v_call: TRBV5-1
j_call: TRBJ2-7
cdr3_aa: CGSSVLAGSKYEQYF
cdr3_nt: TGCGGCAGCAGCGTGCTAGCGGGATCCAAGTACGAGCAGTACTTC

clone_size: NA
d_call: NA
v_call: TRBV7-9
j_call: TRBJ2-7
cdr3_aa: CASTLQEAAHYF
cdr3_nt: TGTGCCAGCACCCTTCAGGAGGCGGCGCACTACTTC

clone_size: NA
d_call: NA
v_call: TRBV20-1
j_call: TRBJ1-1
cdr3_aa: CSSSGLGGAFF
cdr3_nt: TGCAGTTCCAGCGGCCTGGGCGGCGCTTTCTTT

clone_size: NA
d_call: NA
v_call: TRBV5-1
j_call: TRBJ1-2
cdr3_aa: CASSVMGDTDYDQSF
cdr3_nt: TGTGCCAGCAGCGTGATGGGGGACACGGATTATGACCAGTCCTTC

clone_size: NA
d_call: TRBD1
v_call: TRBV5-1
j_call: TRBJ2-7
cdr3_aa: CTSSRTDGTGSYEQYF
cdr3_nt: TGCACCAGCAGCAGAACCGACGGGACAGGGTCCTACGAGCAGTACTTC

clone_size: NA
d_call: NA
v_call: TRBV7-2
j_call: TRBJ2-7
cdr3_aa: CASSSLGGGTEQYF
cdr3_nt: TGTGCCAGCAGCTCCCTAGGGGGAGGTACCGAGCAGTACTTC

clone_size: NA
d_call: NA
v_call: TRBV5-1
j_call: TRBJ1-5
cdr3_aa: CASSLGRAGEQTQHF
cdr3_nt: TGCGCCAGCAGCTTGGGACGTGCGGGTGAACAGACCCAGCATTTT

clone_size: once
d_call: TRBD1
v_call: TRBV18
j_call: TRBJ1-2
cdr3_aa: CASSSSDRATGFTF
cdr3_nt: TGTGCCAGCTCCTCCTCGGACAGGGCGACTGGCTTCACCTTC

clone_size: NA
d_call: NA
v_call: TRBV2
j_call: TRBJ2-2
cdr3_aa: CASSGGRVGLVETLFF
cdr3_nt: TGCGCCAGCAGTGGCGGACGAGTGGGGTTGGTAGAGACCCTGTTTTTC

clone_size: NA
d_call: NA
v_call: TRBV5-1
j_call: TRBJ1-2
cdr3_aa: CACSLGGDPDYGYTF
cdr3_nt: TGCGCCTGCAGCTTGGGGGGGGACCCGGATTATGGCTACACCTTC

clone_size: once
d_call: TRBD2
v_call: TRBV5-1
j_call: TRBJ2-7
cdr3_aa: CASLPVTSGKYYEQYF
cdr3_nt: TGCGCCAGTCTACCTGTGACTAGCGGCAAATACTACGAGCAGTACTTC

clone_size: NA
d_call: NA
v_call: TRBV5-1
j_call: TRBJ1-2
cdr3_aa: CASSWKSGTARDGYSF
cdr3_nt: TGCGCCAGCAGCTGGAAGTCAGGAACCGCCCGGGATGGCTACTCCTTC

clone_size: NA
d_call: NA
v_call: TRBV11-2
j_call: TRBJ2-7
cdr3_aa: CASSRAPGAHYEQYF
cdr3_nt: TGTGCCAGCAGCAGAGCCCCAGGGGCTCACTACGAGCAGTACTTC

clone_size: NA
d_call: NA
v_call: TRBV20-1
j_call: TRBJ1-1
cdr3_aa: CSATNVGYTEPFF
cdr3_nt: TGCAGTGCTACAAATGTCGGGTACACTGAACCTTTCTTT

clone_size: NA
d_call: NA
v_call: TRBV7-3
j_call: TRBJ2-6
cdr3_aa: CASSVSAMGAGANVQTF
cdr3_nt: TGTGCCAGCAGCGTGAGCGCCATGGGGGCTGGGGCCAACGTGCAGACTTTC

clone_size: NA
d_call: NA
v_call: TRBV19
j_call: TRBJ2-7
cdr3_aa: CASSRGIAYEQYF
cdr3_nt: TGTGCCAGTAGTAGGGGTATCGCCTACGAGCAGTACTTC